This T cell receptor (beta chain) derives from a study of blood T cell repertoires in COVID-19. Study-wide background: PBMCs, B-cell-depleted T cells, or T cells were the source of the cDNA or gDNA that made up the material.

The CDR3 is 16 amino acids. Trimming removed 0 bases from V and 3 bases from J; junction bases left unmatched: 3. Germline loops: CDR1 LNHNV, CDR2 YYDKDF (reference sequence). Source study methods: By means of reference gene primer amplification, nucleated cell counts were estimated. The assay was immunoSEQ multiplex PCR, and TCRdb's table has in-frame clones only and misses some. The V and J calls and clone size were taken over from that table, and D and trimming were inferred from the DNA. The sample contains about 190,000 clones, 65% to 80% of which appear only once. The source of this sequence is a man aged 45-60 years who had recovered from COVID-19. Sequencing was carried out using peripheral blood. The rearrangement uses TRBV15 and TRBJ1-1; 11 nucleotides line up with TRBD1. In DNA, the CDR3 is TGTGCCACCAGCAGAGACGGGACAGGGGGGTACACTGAAGCTTTCTTT. Residues: CATSRDGTGGYTEAFF.